This T cell receptor beta chain was observed in a study of post-analysis software for immune sequencing data. cDNA libraries for TCR beta contained unique molecular identifiers. TCRdb redid the calling of the PCR reads with MiXCR, one entry per CDR3 protein. The sample has hundreds of thousands of distinct CDR3 sequences, 55% to 60% seen once; the top ten hold approximately 11%. Germline V gene lookup returns CDR1 SGHAT and CDR2 FQNNGV. Unmatched junction bases numbered 10, after V lost 6 bases and J lost 4 bases. CDR3 length equals 16 residues. A word on this clonotype: What it recognizes is unknown.

Whole-study results and caveats: About five TRBV segments occurring more often in patients than controls included TRBV5-6, TRBV5-1 and TRBV20-1.

The TCR sequence derives from a girl aged 2 to 10 with multiple sclerosis. V usage is TRBV11-2 and J usage is TRBJ2-1; 9 bases are a match to TRBD2. Sequenced sample: blood. The CDR3: CASSSTWLAGYNEQFF. The DNA for the CDR3 is TGTGCCAGCAGTTCCACGTGGCTAGCGGGGTACAATGAGCAGTTCTTC.